This TCR beta chain was sequenced for a study of response to subunit inactivated influenza vaccine. Broader study findings: Authors suggested seasonal influenza vaccinations each recruit few new T cells.

This CDR3 comprises 17 residues. The ends were cut back, 3 bases at V and 0 bases at J, with 18 bases in the middle. Germline loops: CDR1 MDHEN, CDR2 SYDVKM. TCRdb passed the RT-PCR reads through MiXCR, listing each CDR3 protein once. Here the sample spans 800,000 or so distinct CDR3 sequences, around 20% being singletons. In this sample, this clonotype turned up a few times. Its antigen is currently unknown. Sequenced material: PBMCs from blood, taken about 5 days after vaccination. This chain uses TRBV28 with TRBJ2-7; weak D call: TRBD2 (5 bases). The TCR sequence derives from a man aged 45-65 years who received an inactivated influenza vaccine. The CDR3, as DNA: TGTGCCAGCAGTTTCCCCCTCGCGACGGGGTCCTCCTACGAGCAGTACTTC. Encoded protein: CASSFPLATGSSYEQYF.